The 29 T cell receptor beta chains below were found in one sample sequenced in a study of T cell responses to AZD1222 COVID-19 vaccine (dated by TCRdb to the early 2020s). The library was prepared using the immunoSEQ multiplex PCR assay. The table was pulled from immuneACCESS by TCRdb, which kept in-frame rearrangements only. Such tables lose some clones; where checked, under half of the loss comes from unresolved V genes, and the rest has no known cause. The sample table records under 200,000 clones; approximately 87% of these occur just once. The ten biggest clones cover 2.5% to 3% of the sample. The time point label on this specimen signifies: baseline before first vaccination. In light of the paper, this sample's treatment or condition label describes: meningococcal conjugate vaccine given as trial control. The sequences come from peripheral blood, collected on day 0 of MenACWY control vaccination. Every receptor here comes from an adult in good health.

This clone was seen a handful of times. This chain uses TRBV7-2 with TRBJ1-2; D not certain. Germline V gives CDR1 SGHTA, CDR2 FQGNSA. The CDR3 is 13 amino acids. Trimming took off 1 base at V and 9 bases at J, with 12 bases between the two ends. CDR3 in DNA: TGTGCCAGCAGCTTAGAAGACCCCAGGAGCTACACCTTC. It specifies CASSLEDPRSYTF. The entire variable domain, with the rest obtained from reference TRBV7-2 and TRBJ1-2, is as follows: GAGVSQSPSNKVTEKGKDVELRCDPISGHTALYWYRQSLGQGLEFLIYFQGNSAPDKSGLPSDRFSAERTGGSVSTLTIQRTQQEDSAVYLCASSLEDPRSYTFGSGTRLTVV.

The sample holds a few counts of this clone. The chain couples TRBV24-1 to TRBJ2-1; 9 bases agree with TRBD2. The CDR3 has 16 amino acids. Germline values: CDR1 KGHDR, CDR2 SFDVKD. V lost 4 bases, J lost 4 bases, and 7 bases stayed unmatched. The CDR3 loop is CATSDSASGTYNEQFF. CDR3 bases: TGTGCCACCAGTGACTCGGCTAGCGGGACATACAATGAGCAGTTCTTC.

As DNA, the CDR3 is TGTGCCAGCAGCAACAGCGGGGGACGCCAAGAGACCCAGTACTTC. It translates to CASSNSGGRQETQYF. This chain connects TRBV7-2 to TRBJ2-5, with 8 bases fitting TRBD2. Germline-derived CDR1 and CDR2 are SGHTA and FQGNSA. CDR3 length: 15 residues. V gave up 5 bases and J gave up 1 base; unmatched junction bases: 6.

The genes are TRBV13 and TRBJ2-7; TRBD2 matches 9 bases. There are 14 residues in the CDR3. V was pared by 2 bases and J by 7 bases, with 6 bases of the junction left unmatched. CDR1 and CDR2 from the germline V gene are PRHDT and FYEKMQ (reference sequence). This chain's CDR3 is CASSLRAGGGEQYF. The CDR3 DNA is TGTGCCAGCAGCTTAAGGGCGGGAGGGGGTGAGCAGTACTTC.

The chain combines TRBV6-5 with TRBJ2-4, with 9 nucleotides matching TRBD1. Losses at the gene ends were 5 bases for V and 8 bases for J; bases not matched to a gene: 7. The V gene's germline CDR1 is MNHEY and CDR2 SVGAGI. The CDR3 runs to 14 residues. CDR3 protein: CASSQQGAFDIQYF. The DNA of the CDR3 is TGTGCCAGCAGTCAACAGGGGGCATTTGACATTCAGTACTTC.

This CDR3 is CASSLGQGETGELFF. The CDR3 DNA is TGTGCCAGCAGCTTAGGACAGGGCGAGACCGGGGAGCTGTTTTTT. The chain employs TRBV7-2 and TRBJ2-2, with TRBD1 identical over 7 bases. CDR1 and CDR2 from the germline V gene are SGHTA and FQGNSA. V trimming: 1 base; J trimming: 5 bases; junction bases outside the gene matches: 4. The CDR3 runs 15 residues.

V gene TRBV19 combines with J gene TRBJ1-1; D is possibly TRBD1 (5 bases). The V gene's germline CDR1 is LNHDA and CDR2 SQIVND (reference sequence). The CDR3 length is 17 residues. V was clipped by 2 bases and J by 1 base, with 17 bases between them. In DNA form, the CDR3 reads TGTGCCAGTAGTATACCCATGACAGTAAGAACGAACACTGAAGCTTTCTTT. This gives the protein CASSIPMTVRTNTEAFF.

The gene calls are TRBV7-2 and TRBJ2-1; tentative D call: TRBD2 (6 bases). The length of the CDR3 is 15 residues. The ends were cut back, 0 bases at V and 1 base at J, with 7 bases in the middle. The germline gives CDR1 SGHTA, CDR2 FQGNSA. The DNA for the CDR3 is TGTGCCAGCAGCTTAGCCGGGAGTTCCTACAATGAGCAGTTCTTC. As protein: CASSLAGSSYNEQFF.

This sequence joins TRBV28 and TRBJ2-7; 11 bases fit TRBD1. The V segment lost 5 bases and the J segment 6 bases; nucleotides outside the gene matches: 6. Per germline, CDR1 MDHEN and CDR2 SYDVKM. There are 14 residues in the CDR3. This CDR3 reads CASSRPGQGGEQYF. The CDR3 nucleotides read TGTGCCAGCAGTCGTCCGGGACAGGGGGGCGAGCAGTACTTC.

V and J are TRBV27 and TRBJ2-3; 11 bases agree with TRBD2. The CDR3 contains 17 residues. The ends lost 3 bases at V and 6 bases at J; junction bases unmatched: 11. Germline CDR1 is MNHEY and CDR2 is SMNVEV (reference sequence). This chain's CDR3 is CASSFSGRARLSDTQYF. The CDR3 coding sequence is TGTGCCAGCAGTTTTAGCGGGAGGGCCCGTTTGTCCGATACGCAGTATTTT.

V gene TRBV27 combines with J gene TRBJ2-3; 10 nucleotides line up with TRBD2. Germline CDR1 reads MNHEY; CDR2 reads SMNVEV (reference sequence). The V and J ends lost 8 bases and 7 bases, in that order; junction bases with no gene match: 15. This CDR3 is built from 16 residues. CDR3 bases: TGTGCCAGCGGTGGGGGGCTAGCGGGAGAGAGCAATACGCAGTATTTT. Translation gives CASGGGLAGESNTQYF.

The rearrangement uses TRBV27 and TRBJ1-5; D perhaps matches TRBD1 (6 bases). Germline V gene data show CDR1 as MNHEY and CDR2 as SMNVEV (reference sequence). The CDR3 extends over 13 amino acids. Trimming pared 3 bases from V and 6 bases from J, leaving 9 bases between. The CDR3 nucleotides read TGTGCCAGCAGTTTTTCAGGGGCTCAGCCCCAGCATTTT. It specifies CASSFSGAQPQHF.

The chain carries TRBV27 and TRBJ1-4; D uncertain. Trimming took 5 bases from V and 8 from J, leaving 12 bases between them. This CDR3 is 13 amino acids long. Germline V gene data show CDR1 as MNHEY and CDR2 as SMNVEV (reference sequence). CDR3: CASSVPGGEKLFF. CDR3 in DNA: TGTGCCAGCAGTGTTCCCGGAGGGGAAAAACTGTTTTTT.

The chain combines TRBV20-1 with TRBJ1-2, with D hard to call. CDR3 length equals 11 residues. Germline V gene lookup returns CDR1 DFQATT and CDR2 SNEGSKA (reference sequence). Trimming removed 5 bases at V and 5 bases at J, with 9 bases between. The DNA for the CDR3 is TGCAGTGCTCCTTTGGAGTATGGCTACACCTTC. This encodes CSAPLEYGYTF.

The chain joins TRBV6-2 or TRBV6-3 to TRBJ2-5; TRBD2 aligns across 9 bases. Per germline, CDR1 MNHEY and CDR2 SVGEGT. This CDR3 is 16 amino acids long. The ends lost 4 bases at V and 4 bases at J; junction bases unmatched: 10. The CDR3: CASSSGGGARVETQYF. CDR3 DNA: TGTGCCAGCAGTTCGGGCGGGGGGGCCCGCGTAGAGACCCAGTACTTC.

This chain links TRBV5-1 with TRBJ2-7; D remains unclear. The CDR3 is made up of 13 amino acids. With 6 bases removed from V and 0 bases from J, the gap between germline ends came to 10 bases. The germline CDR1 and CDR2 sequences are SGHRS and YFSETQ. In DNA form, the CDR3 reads TGCGCCAGCACGCCAGGCAGCTCCTACGAGCAGTACTTC. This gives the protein CASTPGSSYEQYF.

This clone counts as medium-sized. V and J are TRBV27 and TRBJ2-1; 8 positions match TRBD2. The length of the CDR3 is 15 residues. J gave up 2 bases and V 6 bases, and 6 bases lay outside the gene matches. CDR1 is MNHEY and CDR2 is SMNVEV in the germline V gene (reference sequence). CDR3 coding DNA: TGTGCCAGCAGCCGAACTAGCGGAGCCTACAATGAGCAGTTCTTC. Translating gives CASSRTSGAYNEQFF.

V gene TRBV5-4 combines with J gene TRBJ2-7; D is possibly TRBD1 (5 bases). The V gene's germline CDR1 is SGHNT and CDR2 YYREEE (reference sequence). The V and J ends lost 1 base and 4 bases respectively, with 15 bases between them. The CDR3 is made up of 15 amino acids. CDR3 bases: TGTGCCAGCAGCTTGCCAGGGTTAGGGTTTTACGAGCAGTACTTC. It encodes CASSLPGLGFYEQYF.

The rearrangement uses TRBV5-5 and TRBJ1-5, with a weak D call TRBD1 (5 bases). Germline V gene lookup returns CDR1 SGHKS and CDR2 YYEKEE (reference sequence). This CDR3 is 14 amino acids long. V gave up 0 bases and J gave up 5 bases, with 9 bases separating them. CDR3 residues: CASSLGDGYQPQHF. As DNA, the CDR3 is TGTGCCAGCAGCTTGGGGGACGGCTATCAGCCCCAGCATTTT.

This CDR3 is CASSGPLAYEQYF. The DNA for the CDR3 is TGTGCCAGTAGTGGTCCTTTGGCCTACGAGCAGTACTTC. The chain combines TRBV19 with TRBJ2-7; D ambiguous. Per germline, CDR1 LNHDA and CDR2 SQIVND (reference sequence). Between the trimmed V and J ends, which lost 5 bases and 2 bases, there was a span of 10 bases. CDR3 size: 13 residues.

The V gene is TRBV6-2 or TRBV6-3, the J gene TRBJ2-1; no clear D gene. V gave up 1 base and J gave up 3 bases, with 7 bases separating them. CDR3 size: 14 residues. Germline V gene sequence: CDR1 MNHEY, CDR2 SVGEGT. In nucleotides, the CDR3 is TGTGCCAGCAGTTACTTGGCAGGCTACAATGAGCAGTTCTTC. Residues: CASSYLAGYNEQFF.

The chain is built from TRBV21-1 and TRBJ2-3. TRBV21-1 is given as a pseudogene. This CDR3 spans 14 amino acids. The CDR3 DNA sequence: TGTGCCAGCAGCAAAGTGGAAGTGAAAAATACGCAGTATTTT. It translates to CASSKVEVKNTQYF.

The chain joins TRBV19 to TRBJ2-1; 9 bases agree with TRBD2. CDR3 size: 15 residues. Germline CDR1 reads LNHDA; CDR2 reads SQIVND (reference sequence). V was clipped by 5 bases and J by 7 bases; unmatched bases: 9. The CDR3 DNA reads TGTGCCAGTAGTGCTAGCGGGATAAACAAGAATGAGCAGTTCTTC. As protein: CASSASGINKNEQFF.

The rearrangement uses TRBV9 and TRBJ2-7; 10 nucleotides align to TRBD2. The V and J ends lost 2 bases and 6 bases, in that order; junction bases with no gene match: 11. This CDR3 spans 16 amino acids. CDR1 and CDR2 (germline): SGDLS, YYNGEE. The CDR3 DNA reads TGTGCCAGCAGCGTCTCAGTCAGCGGGGGGGCAGGCGAGCAGTACTTC. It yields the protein CASSVSVSGGAGEQYF.

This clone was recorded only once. The CDR3 here is CASSLSPTGEIYEQYF. The CDR3 nucleotides read TGTGCCAGCAGCTTGTCCCCGACAGGGGAAATCTACGAGCAGTACTTC. The rearrangement uses TRBV5-6 and TRBJ2-7; 8 bases match TRBD1. There are 16 residues in the CDR3. Trimming at V came to 1 base and at J to 3 bases, leaving 9 bases not matched to a gene. Germline V gene data show CDR1 as SGHDT and CDR2 as YYEEEE.

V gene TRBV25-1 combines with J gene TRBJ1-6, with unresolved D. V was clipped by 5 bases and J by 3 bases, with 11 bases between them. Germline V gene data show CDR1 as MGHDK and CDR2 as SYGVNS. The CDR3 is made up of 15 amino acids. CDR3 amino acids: CASSLGDRYNSPLHF. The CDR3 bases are TGTGCCAGCAGTCTCGGGGATCGCTATAATTCACCCCTCCACTTT.

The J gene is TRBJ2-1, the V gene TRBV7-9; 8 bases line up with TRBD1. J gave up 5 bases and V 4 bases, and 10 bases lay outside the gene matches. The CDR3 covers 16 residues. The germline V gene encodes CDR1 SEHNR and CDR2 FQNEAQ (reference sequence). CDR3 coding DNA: TGTGCCAGCAGCTCAAAGGACAGGGTCCTCCACAATGAGCAGTTCTTC. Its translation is CASSSKDRVLHNEQFF.

The CDR3 DNA follows: TGTGCCAGCAGTCTCGGACAGGGGGGGACTAATGAAAAACTGTTTTTT. Translated: CASSLGQGGTNEKLFF. The chain recombines TRBV27 with TRBJ1-4; 10 bases agree with TRBD1. Losses at the gene ends were 5 bases for V and 2 bases for J; bases not matched to a gene: 5. Germline lookup yields CDR1 MNHEY and CDR2 SMNVEV (reference sequence). This CDR3 comprises 16 residues.

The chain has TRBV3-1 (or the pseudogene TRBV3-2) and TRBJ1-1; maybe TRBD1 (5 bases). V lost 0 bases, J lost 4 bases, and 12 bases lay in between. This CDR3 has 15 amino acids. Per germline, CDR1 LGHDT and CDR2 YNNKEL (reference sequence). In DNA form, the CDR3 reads TGTGCCAGCAGCCAAGAGAGGAGGGGACGCACTGAAGCTTTCTTT. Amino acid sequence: CASSQERRGRTEAFF.